The T cell receptor beta chain under discussion was sequenced for a study of control samples from healthy donors and cancer patients. Using immunoSEQ multiplex PCR, the repertoire was profiled, and TCRdb retains in-frame clones only, with some absent. Seen here are roughly 120,000 clones, more than 85% observed once, and the top ten hold roughly 1.7%. Germline values: CDR1 MDHEN, CDR2 SYDVKM. V was clipped by 3 bases and J by 3 bases; unmatched bases: 3. CDR3 length equals 14 residues. The V call is TRBV28, the J call TRBJ1-1, with 8 bases lining up with TRBD1. This receptor was identified in a middle-aged man with head and neck cancer. The sample taken for sequencing was PBMCs. CDR3 sequence reads: CASSFMDRDTEAFF. For the CDR3, the DNA is TGTGCCAGCAGTTTTATGGACAGGGACACTGAAGCTTTCTTT.